Below are 21 T cell receptor beta chains sequenced from a single sample in a study of blood T cell repertoires in COVID-19. The method was immunoSEQ multiplex PCR; TCRdb's version includes in-frame clones alone and lacks a portion of them. The sample consists of approximately 46,000 clones, 82% of them appearing once. The sequenced sample consisted of peripheral blood. These receptors came from a woman aged 70-85 years with acute or convalescent COVID-19.

The chain combines TRBV18 with TRBJ2-7, with 8 bases aligning to TRBD2. In germline, CDR1 is KGHSH, CDR2 LQKENI. The V and J ends lost 0 bases and 3 bases, in that order; junction bases with no gene match: 4. This CDR3 is built from 15 residues. The DNA for the CDR3 is TGTGCCAGCTCACCACCTTCGACTAGCGACTACGAGCAGTACTTC. It specifies CASSPPSTSDYEQYF.

This clone was seen just once. The gene calls are TRBV19 and TRBJ2-5, with 8 bases aligning to TRBD1. The CDR3 contains 15 residues. V was clipped by 4 bases and J by 7 bases; unmatched bases: 11. Germline V gene lookup returns CDR1 LNHDA and CDR2 SQIVND (reference sequence). CDR3 sequence reads: CASSSNYPGGWTQYF. The CDR3 coding sequence is TGTGCCAGTAGTAGCAATTACCCAGGGGGCTGGACCCAGTACTTC.

The V gene is TRBV11-2, the J gene TRBJ1-1; unclear D gene. This CDR3 region has 13 residues. Germline V CDR1 and CDR2: SGHAT, FQNNGV. V lost 4 bases and J lost 1, with 7 bases in between. The CDR3 sequence: CASSWARNTEAFF. The DNA of the CDR3 is TGTGCCAGCAGCTGGGCCCGGAACACTGAAGCTTTCTTT.

This clone is a singleton in its sample. CDR3: CASSSGGYNEQFF. The DNA of the CDR3 is TGTGCCAGCTCATCAGGGGGGTACAATGAGCAGTTCTTC. The rearrangement joins TRBV18 to TRBJ2-1; tentatively, D is TRBD1 (7 bases). Germline values: CDR1 KGHSH, CDR2 LQKENI. The CDR3 runs 13 residues. V lost 5 bases and J lost 4, with 9 bases in between.

This chain joins TRBV6-5 and TRBJ2-5, with TRBD2 matching over 9 bases. This CDR3 region has 14 residues. With V trimmed by 2 bases and J by 5 bases, 3 bases remained unmatched. CDR1 is MNHEY and CDR2 is SVGAGI in the germline V gene. Here the CDR3 DNA reads TGTGCCAGCAGTTACCTAGCGGGACCGGAGACCCAGTACTTC. It encodes CASSYLAGPETQYF.

CDR3 sequence reads: CASSALRVSDQPQHF. The CDR3 DNA reads TGTGCCAGCAGCGCCCTGCGGGTCTCAGATCAGCCCCAGCATTTT. This sequence joins TRBV7-2 and TRBJ1-5; D not certain. Germline V lookup: CDR1 SGHTA, CDR2 FQGNSA. The germline V and J ends were trimmed by 5 bases and 5 bases, with 16 bases remaining between them. This CDR3 is 15 amino acids long.

This clone was seen more than once but under ten times. This sequence joins TRBV24-1 and TRBJ2-3; 8 bases agree with TRBD2. The germline CDR1 and CDR2 sequences are KGHDR and SFDVKD. Unmatched junction bases numbered 8, after V lost 3 bases and J lost 4 bases. The CDR3 contains 16 residues. The CDR3 loop reads CATSDVPSGGPDTQYF. The DNA of the CDR3 is TGTGCCACCAGTGATGTCCCAAGCGGGGGTCCAGATACGCAGTATTTT.

The gene calls are TRBV7-3 and TRBJ2-1, with a tentative D call TRBD2 (5 bases). The CDR3 length is 15 residues. Trimming took 2 bases from V and 4 from J, leaving 12 bases between them. The germline V gene has CDR1 SGHTA and CDR2 FQGTGA. CDR3 region: CASSLDIGDYNEQFF. CDR3 DNA sequence: TGTGCCAGCAGCTTAGATATCGGGGATTACAATGAGCAGTTCTTC.

The chain joins TRBV6-1 to TRBJ1-1, with D tentatively TRBD1 (6 bases). CDR3 length: 16 residues. The V end was cut by 2 bases, the J end by 0 bases, with 13 bases between. Germline values: CDR1 MNHNS, CDR2 SASEGT. The CDR3 reads CASSERVGGLNTEAFF. The CDR3 bases are TGTGCCAGCAGTGAAAGAGTCGGGGGGCTGAACACTGAAGCTTTCTTT.

V is TRBV27 and J is TRBJ2-7; D perhaps matches TRBD1 (6 bases). The CDR3 spans 13 residues. The V and J ends lost 2 bases and 5 bases respectively, with 10 bases between them. Germline CDR1 MNHEY, CDR2 SMNVEV (reference sequence). The CDR3: CASSLQQGNEQYF. In DNA form, the CDR3 reads TGTGCCAGCAGTTTACAGCAGGGGAACGAGCAGTACTTC.

This clone was picked up a small number of times. The chain uses TRBV11-2 and TRBJ2-1; 7 bases fit TRBD1. There are 13 residues in the CDR3. With V trimmed by 5 bases and J by 7 bases, 5 bases remained unmatched. CDR1 is SGHAT and CDR2 is FQNNGV in the germline V gene. The CDR3 loop is CASSLDRANEQFF. In DNA form, the CDR3 reads TGTGCCAGCAGCCTCGACAGGGCTAATGAGCAGTTCTTC.

This chain links TRBV6-6 with TRBJ2-7, with D possibly matching TRBD2 (5 bases). CDR1 MNHNY and CDR2 SVGAGI come from the germline V gene (reference sequence). The CDR3 loop spans 15 amino acids. V was shortened by 0 bases and J by 1 base, with 10 bases between the two germline ends. CDR3 nucleotide sequence: TGTGCCAGCAGTTACTCTCGAAGCGGATCCTACGAGCAGTACTTC. It translates to CASSYSRSGSYEQYF.

The chain couples TRBV5-1 to TRBJ1-5; 11 bases match TRBD1. Germline trimming cut 7 bases from V and 5 bases from J; bases unmatched to any gene: 14. The germline CDR1 and CDR2 sequences are SGHRS and YFSETQ. This CDR3 contains 17 residues. The CDR3 bases are TGCGCCAGCGCAGCTTCCCCACGGACAGGGGGCGATCAGCCCCAGCATTTT. This encodes CASAASPRTGGDQPQHF.

The chain has TRBV30 and TRBJ2-4, with 7 nucleotides matching TRBD2. V dropped 8 bases and J dropped 5; count of bases not matched to a gene: 3. Germline CDR1 reads GTSNPN; CDR2 reads SVGIG (reference sequence). The CDR3 has 11 residues. CDR3 amino acids: CAGRGENIQYF. The CDR3 nucleotides are TGTGCCGGACGGGGGGAAAACATTCAGTACTTC.

This clone was recorded a few times. The chain uses TRBV7-9 and TRBJ2-3; TRBD2 aligns across 9 bases. Unmatched junction bases numbered 4, after V lost 3 bases and J lost 9 bases. Germline CDR1 SEHNR, CDR2 FQNEAQ (reference sequence). The CDR3 is 13 amino acids. The CDR3 loop reads CASSFSTSGTQYF. The CDR3 coding sequence is TGTGCCAGCAGCTTTTCTACTAGCGGGACGCAGTATTTT.

By proportion, this clone is medium-sized (0.01 to 0.1%). Other DNA sequences in the sample encode the same CDR3. The chain recombines TRBV6-5 with TRBJ2-1; 9 bases fit TRBD2. The CDR3 has 13 residues. Germline assignment: CDR1 MNHEY and CDR2 SVGAGI. The V and J ends lost 9 bases and 5 bases, in that order; junction bases with no gene match: 5. The CDR3 sequence is CASSRLADNEQFF. The CDR3 coding sequence is TGTGCCAGTTCCAGACTAGCGGACAATGAGCAGTTCTTC.

The gene calls are TRBV3-1 (or the pseudogene TRBV3-2) and TRBJ2-5, with TRBD2 matching 8 bases. In germline, CDR1 is LGHDT, CDR2 YNNKEL (reference sequence). CDR3 size: 16 residues. V lost 4 bases, J lost 1 base, and 8 bases stayed unmatched. The CDR3 DNA follows: TGTGCCAGCAGCCCGGGAACTAGCGGATTCCAAGAGACCCAGTACTTC. Encoded protein: CASSPGTSGFQETQYF.

This chain links TRBV2 with TRBJ1-2; D gene ambiguous. The V and J ends lost 6 bases and 2 bases respectively, with 22 bases between them. The V gene's germline CDR1 is SNHLY and CDR2 FYNNEI. The CDR3 runs to 17 residues. The CDR3 here is CASSEPRGSGGNYGYTF. CDR3 bases: TGTGCCAGCAGCGAACCCCGCGGGAGCGGAGGGAACTATGGCTACACCTTC.

This chain joins TRBV2 and TRBJ2-2; TRBD1 might be the D (5 bases). CDR3 length: 15 amino acids. Germline lookup yields CDR1 SNHLY and CDR2 FYNNEI. The ends were cut back, 2 bases at V and 6 bases at J, with 13 bases in the middle. The CDR3 DNA follows: TGTGCCAGCAGTGAACAGGGTTATCTTCCCGGGGAGCTGTTTTTT. It is translated as CASSEQGYLPGELFF.

V gene TRBV19 combines with J gene TRBJ1-5; possible D gene TRBD1, 6 bases. This CDR3 spans 14 amino acids. Per the germline V gene, CDR1 is LNHDA and CDR2 is SQIVND (reference sequence). Trimming removed 5 bases from V and 9 bases from J, with 17 bases in between. The CDR3 coding sequence is TGTGCCAGTAGTTATCGGCAGGGGATTGGGCCCCAGCATTTT. Amino acid sequence: CASSYRQGIGPQHF. The full variable domain, with the rest looked up from reference TRBV19 and TRBJ1-5, is DGGITQSPKYLFRKEGQNVTLSCEQNLNHDAMYWYRQDPGQGLRLIYYSQIVNDFQKGDIAEGYSVSREKKESFPLTVTSAQKNPTAFYLCASSYRQGIGPQHFGDGTRLSIL.

This rearrangement joins TRBV5-1 to TRBJ1-1; D remains unclear. Germline CDR1 SGHRS, CDR2 YFSETQ. The CDR3 runs to 12 residues. V lost 2 bases and J 4 bases, leaving 6 bases between the germline ends. The CDR3 DNA reads TGCGCCAGCAGCTTTAGTGGCACTGAAGCTTTCTTT. Amino acid sequence: CASSFSGTEAFF.